The clone carrying this TCR beta chain appeared many times. The germline CDR1 and CDR2 sequences are SGHRS and YFSETQ. Trimming removed 3 bases from V and 0 bases from J, with 13 bases in between. The CDR3 length is 16 residues. This specimen belongs to a study of shared clonotypes between healthy human individuals. Each cell subset's genomic DNA was divided evenly among several immunoSEQ plates. Original data processing: ImmunoSEQ output held junction-only sequences without quality scores, so filtering differed. Sequencing used immunoSEQ multiplex PCR; TCRdb keeps in-frame clones, though not all of them. V, J and clone size were drawn from that table, and D and trimming were deduced from the DNA. Found here are fewer than 650,000 clones, around 76% of them singletons; the top ten hold around 12%. Donors comprised only Caucasian adults living in Nashville, Tennessee.

The sequencing input was PBMCs. The chain combines TRBV5-1 with TRBJ2-1; no clear D. The TCR sequence derives from a woman aged 40-49 years in good health. Some clones in this sample may be carry-over from other donors' samples. The CDR3 region has the DNA TGCGCCAGCAGCTCGGGCGCCCAGAGCTCCTACAATGAGCAGTTCTTC. This sequence encodes CASSSGAQSSYNEQFF.